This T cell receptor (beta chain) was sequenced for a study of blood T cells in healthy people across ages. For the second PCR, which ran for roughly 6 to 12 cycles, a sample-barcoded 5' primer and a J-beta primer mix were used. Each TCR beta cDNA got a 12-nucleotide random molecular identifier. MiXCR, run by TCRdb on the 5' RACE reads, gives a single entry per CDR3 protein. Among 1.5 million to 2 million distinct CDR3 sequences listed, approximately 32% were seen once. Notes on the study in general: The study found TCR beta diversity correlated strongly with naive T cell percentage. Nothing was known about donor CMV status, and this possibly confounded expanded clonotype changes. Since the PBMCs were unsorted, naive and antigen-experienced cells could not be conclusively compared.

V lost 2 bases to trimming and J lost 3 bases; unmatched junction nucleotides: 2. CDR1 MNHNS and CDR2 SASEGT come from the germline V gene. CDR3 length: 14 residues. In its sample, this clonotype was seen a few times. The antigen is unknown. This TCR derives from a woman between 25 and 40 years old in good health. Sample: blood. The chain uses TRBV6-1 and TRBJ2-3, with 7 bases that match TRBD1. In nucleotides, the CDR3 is TGTGCCAGCAGTGAAACAGGGGATACAGATACGCAGTATTTT. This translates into CASSETGDTDTQYF.